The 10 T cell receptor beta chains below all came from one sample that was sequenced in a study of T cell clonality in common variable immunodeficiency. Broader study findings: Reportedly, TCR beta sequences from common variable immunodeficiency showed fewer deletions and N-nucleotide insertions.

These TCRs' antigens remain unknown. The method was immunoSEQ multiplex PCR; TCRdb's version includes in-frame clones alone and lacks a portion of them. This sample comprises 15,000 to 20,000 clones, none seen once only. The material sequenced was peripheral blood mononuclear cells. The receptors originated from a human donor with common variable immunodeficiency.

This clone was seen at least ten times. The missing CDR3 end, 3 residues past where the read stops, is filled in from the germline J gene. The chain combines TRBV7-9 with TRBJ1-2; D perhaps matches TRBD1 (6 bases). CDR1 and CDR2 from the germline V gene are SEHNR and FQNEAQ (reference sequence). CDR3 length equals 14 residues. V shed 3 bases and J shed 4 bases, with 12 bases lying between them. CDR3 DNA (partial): TGTGCCAGCAGCTTGCCGGACAGTACCTATGGC. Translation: CASSLPDSTYG. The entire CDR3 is CASSLPDSTYGYTF. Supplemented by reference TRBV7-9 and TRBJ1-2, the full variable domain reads DTGVSQNPRHKITKRGQNVTFRCDPISEHNRLYWYRQTLGQGPEFLTYFQNEAQLEKSRLLSDRFSAERPKGSFSTLEIQRTEQGDSAMYLCASSLPDSTYGYTFGSGTRLTVV.

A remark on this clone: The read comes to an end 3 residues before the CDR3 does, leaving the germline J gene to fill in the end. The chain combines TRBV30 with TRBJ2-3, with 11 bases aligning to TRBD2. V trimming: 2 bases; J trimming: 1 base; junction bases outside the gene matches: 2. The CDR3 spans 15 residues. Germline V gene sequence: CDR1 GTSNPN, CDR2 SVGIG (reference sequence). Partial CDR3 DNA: TGTGCCTGGAGTACGACTAGCGGGGGCACAGATACG. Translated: CAWSTTSGGTDT. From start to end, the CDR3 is CAWSTTSGGTDTQYF.

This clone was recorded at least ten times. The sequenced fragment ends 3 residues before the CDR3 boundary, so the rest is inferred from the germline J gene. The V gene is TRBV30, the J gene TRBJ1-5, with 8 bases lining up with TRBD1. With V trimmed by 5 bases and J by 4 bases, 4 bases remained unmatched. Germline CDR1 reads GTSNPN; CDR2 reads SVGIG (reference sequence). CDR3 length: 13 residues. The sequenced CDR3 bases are TGTGCCTGGGGACAGGGTCGGAATCAGCCC. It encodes CAWGQGRNQP. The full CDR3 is CAWGQGRNQPQHF.

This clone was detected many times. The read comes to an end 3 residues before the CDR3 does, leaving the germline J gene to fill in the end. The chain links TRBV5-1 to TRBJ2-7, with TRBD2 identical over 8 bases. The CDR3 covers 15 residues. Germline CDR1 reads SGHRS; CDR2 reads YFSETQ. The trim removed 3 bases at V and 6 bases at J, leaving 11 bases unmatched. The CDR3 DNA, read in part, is TGCGCCAGCAGCTCTCGCACGGGGGGGGAATCCGAG. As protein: CASSSRTGGESE. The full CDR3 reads CASSSRTGGESEQYF.

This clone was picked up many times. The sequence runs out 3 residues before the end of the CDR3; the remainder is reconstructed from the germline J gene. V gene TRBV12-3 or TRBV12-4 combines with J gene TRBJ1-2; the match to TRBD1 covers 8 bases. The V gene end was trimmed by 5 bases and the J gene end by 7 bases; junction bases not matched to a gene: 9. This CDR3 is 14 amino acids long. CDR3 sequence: CASSPLTGGGGYTF. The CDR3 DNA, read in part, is TGTGCCAGCAGTCCCTTAACAGGGGGAGGTGGC.

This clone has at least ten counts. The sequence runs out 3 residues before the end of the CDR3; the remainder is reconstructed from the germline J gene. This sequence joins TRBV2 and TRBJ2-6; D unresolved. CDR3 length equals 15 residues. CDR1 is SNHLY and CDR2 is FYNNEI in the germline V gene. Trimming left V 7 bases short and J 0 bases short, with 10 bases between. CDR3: CASTIQVSGANVLTF. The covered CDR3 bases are TGTGCCAGCACTATTCAGGTCTCTGGGGCCAACGTC.

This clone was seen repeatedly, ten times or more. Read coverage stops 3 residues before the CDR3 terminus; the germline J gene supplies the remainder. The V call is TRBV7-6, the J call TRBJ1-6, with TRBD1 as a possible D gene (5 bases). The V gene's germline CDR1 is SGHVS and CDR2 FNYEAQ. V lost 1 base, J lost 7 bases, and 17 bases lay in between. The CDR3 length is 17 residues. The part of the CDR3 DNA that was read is TGTGCCAGCAGCTTAGAGGCCCCGGGGGTCTCGAATTCACCC. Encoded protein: CASSLEAPGVSNSP. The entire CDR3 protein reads CASSLEAPGVSNSPLHF.

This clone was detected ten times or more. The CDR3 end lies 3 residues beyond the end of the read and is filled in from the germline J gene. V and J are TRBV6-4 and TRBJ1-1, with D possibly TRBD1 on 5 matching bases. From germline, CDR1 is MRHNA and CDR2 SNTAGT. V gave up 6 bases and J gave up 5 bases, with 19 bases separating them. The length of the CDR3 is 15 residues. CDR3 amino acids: CASRERGGANTEAFF. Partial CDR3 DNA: TGTGCCAGCAGGGAGAGAGGAGGGGCGAATACTGAA.

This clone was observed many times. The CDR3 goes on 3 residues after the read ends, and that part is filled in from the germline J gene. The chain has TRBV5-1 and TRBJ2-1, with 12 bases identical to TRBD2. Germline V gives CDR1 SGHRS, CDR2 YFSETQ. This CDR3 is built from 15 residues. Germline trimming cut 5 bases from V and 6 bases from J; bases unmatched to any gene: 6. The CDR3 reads CASRTGLAGINEQFF. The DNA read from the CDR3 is TGCGCCAGCAGGACAGGACTAGCGGGGATCAATGAG.

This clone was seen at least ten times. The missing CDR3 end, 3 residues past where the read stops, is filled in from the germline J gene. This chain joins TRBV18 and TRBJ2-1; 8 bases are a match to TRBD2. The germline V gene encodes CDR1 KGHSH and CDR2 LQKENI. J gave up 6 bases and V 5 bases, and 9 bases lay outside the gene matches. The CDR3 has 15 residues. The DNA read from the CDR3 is TGTGCCAGCTCAACCAGTAGCGGGAAGGGCAATGAG. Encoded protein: CASSTSSGKGNE. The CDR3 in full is CASSTSSGKGNEQFF.